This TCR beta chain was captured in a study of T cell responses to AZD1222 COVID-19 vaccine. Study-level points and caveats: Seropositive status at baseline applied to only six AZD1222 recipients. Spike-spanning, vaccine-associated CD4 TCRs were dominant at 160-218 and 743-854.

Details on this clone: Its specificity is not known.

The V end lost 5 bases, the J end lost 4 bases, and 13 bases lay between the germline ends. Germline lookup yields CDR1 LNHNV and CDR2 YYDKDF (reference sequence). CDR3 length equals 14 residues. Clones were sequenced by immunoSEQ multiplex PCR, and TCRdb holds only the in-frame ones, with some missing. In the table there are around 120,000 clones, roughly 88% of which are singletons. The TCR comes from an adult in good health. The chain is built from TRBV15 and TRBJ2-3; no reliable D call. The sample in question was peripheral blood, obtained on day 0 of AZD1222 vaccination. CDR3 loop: CATSDPRVADTQYF. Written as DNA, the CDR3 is TGTGCCACCAGCGACCCCCGGGTAGCAGATACGCAGTATTTT. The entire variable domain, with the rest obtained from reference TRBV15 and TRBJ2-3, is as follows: DAMVIQNPRYQVTQFGKPVTLSCSQTLNHNVMYWYQQKSSQAPKLLFHYYDKDFNNEADTPDNFQSRRPNTSFCFLDIRSPGLGDTAMYLCATSDPRVADTQYFGPGTRLTVL.